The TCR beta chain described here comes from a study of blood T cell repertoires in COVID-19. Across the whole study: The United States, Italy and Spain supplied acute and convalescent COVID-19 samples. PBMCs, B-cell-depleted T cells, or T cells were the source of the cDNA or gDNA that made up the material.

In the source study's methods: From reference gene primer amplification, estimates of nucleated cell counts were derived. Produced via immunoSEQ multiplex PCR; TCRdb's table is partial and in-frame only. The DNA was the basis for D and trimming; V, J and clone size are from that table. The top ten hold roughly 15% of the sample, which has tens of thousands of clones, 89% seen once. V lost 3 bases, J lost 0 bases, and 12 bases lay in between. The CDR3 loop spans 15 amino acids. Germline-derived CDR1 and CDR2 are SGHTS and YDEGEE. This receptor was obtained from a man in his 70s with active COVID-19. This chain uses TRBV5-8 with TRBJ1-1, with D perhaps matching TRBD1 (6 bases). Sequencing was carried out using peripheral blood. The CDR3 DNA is TGTGCCAGCAGCTCACGGGACACCTTGAACACTGAAGCTTTCTTT. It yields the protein CASSSRDTLNTEAFF. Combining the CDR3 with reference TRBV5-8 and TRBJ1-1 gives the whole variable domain EAGVTQSPTHLIKTRGQQATLRCSPISGHTSVYWYQQALGLGLQFLLWYDEGEERNRGNFPPRFSGRQFPNYSSELNVNALELEDSALYLCASSSRDTLNTEAFFGQGTRLTVV.